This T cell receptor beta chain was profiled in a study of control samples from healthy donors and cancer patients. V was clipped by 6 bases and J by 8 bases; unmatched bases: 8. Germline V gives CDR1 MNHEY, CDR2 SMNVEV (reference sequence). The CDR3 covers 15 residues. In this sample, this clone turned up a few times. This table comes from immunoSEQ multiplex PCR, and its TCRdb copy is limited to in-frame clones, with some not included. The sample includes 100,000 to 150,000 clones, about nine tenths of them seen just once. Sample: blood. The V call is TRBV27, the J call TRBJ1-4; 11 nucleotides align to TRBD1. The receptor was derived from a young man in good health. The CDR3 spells CASSRSGQGEEKLFF. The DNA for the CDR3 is TGTGCCAGCAGCCGATCGGGACAGGGGGAAGAAAAACTGTTTTTT.